A selection of T cell receptor beta chains follows, all from one sample in a study of cytomegalovirus exposure and HLA in healthy donors. Assay used: immunoSEQ multiplex PCR; TCRdb lists only in-frame clones, some missing. Of 350,000 or so clones listed, roughly 90% are singletons. The sample taken for sequencing was PBMCs. The source of these receptors is a woman aged 18-29 years in good health and CMV-seronegative. Both conserved end residues are part of each CDR3. Fields, in order: J gene, D gene, V gene, CDR3 length, clone size, CDR3 DNA, CDR3 protein. D genes are given only for firm matches. Rows may omit the clone size; those that give it use once, few, many or a size class.

TRBJ2-5 TRBD2 TRBV6-1 14 - TGTGCCAGCAGTGAAGGCGGGGGGACGGAGACCCAGTACTTC CASSEGGGTETQYF
TRBJ2-2 TRBD1 TRBV6-6 15 - TGTGCCAGCAGGCCCGAGACAGGGGGCACCGGGGAGCTGTTTTTT CASRPETGGTGELFF
TRBJ2-7 TRBD2 TRBV11-2 17 few TGTGCCAGCAGCTTATGGGGTAGCGGGAGAGGTTCCTACGAGCAGTACTTC CASSLWGSGRGSYEQYF
TRBJ2-7 - TRBV4-1 15 - TGCGCCAGCAGCCAAGCGATTATAGGAGTGTACGAGCAGTACTTC CASSQAIIGVYEQYF
TRBJ1-5 - TRBV27 16 - TGTGCCAGCAGTCCGGGTCTCCCTAGGAGCAATCAGCCCCAGCATTTT CASSPGLPRSNQPQHF
TRBJ1-5 - TRBV4-3 13 - TGCGCCAGCAGCCAAGATAGGGGACAGCCCCAGCATTTT CASSQDRGQPQHF
TRBJ2-7 TRBD2 TRBV18 16 - TGTGCCAGCTCACCACCGGGAAGCGGGAGTGGGTACGAGCAGTACTTC CASSPPGSGSGYEQYF
TRBJ1-1 - TRBV27 16 - TGTGCCAGCAGTTGGTCTTGGGGCGAAGCGAACACTGAAGCTTTCTTT CASSWSWGEANTEAFF
TRBJ2-3 TRBD1 TRBV2 16 - TGTGCCAGCAGGGCAAGGACAGGGGGCGCGGGAGATACGCAGTATTTT CASRARTGGAGDTQYF
TRBJ1-2 TRBD1 TRBV2 15 - TGTGCCAGCAGGGGCTTGGGTGGAGACAGGGAAGCTCCCACCTTC CASRGLGGDREAPTF
TRBJ2-7 TRBD2 TRBV9 14 - TGTGCCAGCAGCCAGGGAGGGGCGGCAGGGGAGCAGTACTTC CASSQGGAAGEQYF
TRBJ2-3 - TRBV30 14 - TGTGCCTGCCCCCACAAGAGGGATGCAGGTACGCAGTATTTT CACPHKRDAGTQYF
TRBJ2-1 - TRBV4-3 15 - TGCGCCAGCAGCCAACTGGGCTTTACTTACAATGAGCAGTTCTTC CASSQLGFTYNEQFF
TRBJ2-1 TRBD2 TRBV2 14 - TGTGCCAGCATTGGACTAGCGGACTACAATGAGCAGTTCTTC CASIGLADYNEQFF
TRBJ1-1 TRBD1 TRBV2 14 - TGTGCCAGCAGATATGTAGGGGGCGACTCTGAAGCTTTCTTT CASRYVGGDSEAFF
TRBJ2-5 TRBD2 TRBV7-7 15 - TGTGCTAGCATAACTAGCGGGAGGGCCGGGGAGACCCAGTACTTC CASITSGRAGETQYF
TRBJ2-3 TRBD1 TRBV19 16 - TGTGCCAGTAGTATAGGGGACAGGGGCGGCACAGATACGCAGTATTTT CASSIGDRGGTDTQYF
TRBJ1-5 - TRBV6-5 13 - TGTGCCAGCCTACAGTATGCCAATCAGCCCCAGCATTTT CASLQYANQPQHF
TRBJ2-7 - TRBV19 18 once TGTGCCAGTAGTGGCCCGGGGGTGGTCTTCCCGTCCCCATACGAGCAGTACTTC CASSGPGVVFPSPYEQYF
TRBJ2-7 TRBD2 TRBV5-1 15 - TGCGCCAGCAGCTTGGACCCGGGAGGGCCGAGCGAGCAGTACTTC CASSLDPGGPSEQYF
TRBJ1-2 - TRBV7-8 17 - TGTGCCAGCAGCTCCACGCGGACTCGGACGGGCAACTATGGCTACACCTTC CASSSTRTRTGNYGYTF
TRBJ2-5 - TRBV7-9 14 - TGTGCCAGCAGCCTCCACAGGGACCAAGAGACCCAGTACTTC CASSLHRDQETQYF
TRBJ2-1 TRBD2 TRBV18 15 once TGTGCCAGCTCACCGAGCGCGGGAGGTGGCGATGAGCAGTTCTTC CASSPSAGGGDEQFF
TRBJ2-7 - TRBV28 11 - TGTGCCAGCATGTACAGGGACGAGCAGTACTTC CASMYRDEQYF
TRBJ2-3 TRBD2 TRBV4-1 17 - TGCGCCAGCAGCCCCACGGGATGGGAGCGGGGGACAGATACGCAGTATTTT CASSPTGWERGTDTQYF
TRBJ2-1 TRBD2 TRBV27 15 - TGTGCCAGCAGCCATTTAGCGGGATTGTACAATGAGCAGTTCTTC CASSHLAGLYNEQFF
TRBJ2-7 - TRBV7-9 14 - TGTGCCAGCAGCTTAGTTGTGACATTCCAGGAGCAGTACTTC CASSLVVTFQEQYF
TRBJ2-7 TRBD2 TRBV19 15 - TGTGCCAGTAGCCGGAGCGGGAGGGCTACCTACGAGCAGTACTTC CASSRSGRATYEQYF
TRBJ2-7 TRBD2 TRBV7-9 15 - TGTGCCAGCAGCTTGGCTAGCGGGGAACGATACGAGCAGTACTTC CASSLASGERYEQYF
TRBJ1-5 - TRBV19 13 - TGTGCCAGTAGTATCGGACAAAATCAGCCCCAGCATTTT CASSIGQNQPQHF
TRBJ2-5 - TRBV4-2 13 - TGTGCCAGCAGCCAACGATTCGGTGAGACCCAGTACTTC CASSQRFGETQYF
TRBJ1-2 TRBD1 TRBV9 14 - TGTGCCAGCAGCGACCGGGGACAGGGACATGGCTACACCTTC CASSDRGQGHGYTF
TRBJ2-5 - TRBV28 14 - TGTGCCAGCAGTTTGGCGTATGGTATACGGGCCCAGTACTTC CASSLAYGIRAQYF
TRBJ2-7 TRBD2 TRBV7-9 14 - TGTGCCAGCAGCTTAGTTCCCGGGACTAGGGAGCAGTACTTC CASSLVPGTREQYF
TRBJ1-2 TRBD1 TRBV2 13 few TGTGCCAGCAGTGCGGGGACAGGCTATGGCTACACCTTC CASSAGTGYGYTF
TRBJ1-5 TRBD1 TRBV19 15 - TGTGCCAGTAGTACCGGGACAGAAAGCAATCAGCCCCAGCATTTT CASSTGTESNQPQHF
TRBJ2-7 TRBD1 TRBV6-6 13 - TGTGCCAGCAGTTACACTACAGGGGACGAGCAGTACTTC CASSYTTGDEQYF
TRBJ2-2 TRBD1 TRBV7-9 15 - TGTGCCAGCAGCAAGACAGGGCTGAACACCGGGGAGCTGTTTTTT CASSKTGLNTGELFF
TRBJ2-2 TRBD2 TRBV27 16 - TGTGCCAGCTCCCCCCCGCGGGAGTGGGGGACCGGGGAGCTGTTTTTT CASSPPREWGTGELFF
TRBJ2-7 - TRBV5-1 13 - TGCGCCAGCAGCTTGACAGGGACCTACGAGCAGTACTTC CASSLTGTYEQYF
TRBJ1-1 TRBD1 TRBV30 13 - TGTGCCTGGAGAGGACAGGGAAACACTGAAGCTTTCTTT CAWRGQGNTEAFF
TRBJ2-2 TRBD1 TRBV5-1 16 - TGCGCCAGCAGCCGGGACAGGGCCCCAGCCACCGGGGAGCTGTTTTTT CASSRDRAPATGELFF
TRBJ1-4 TRBD1 TRBV9 15 - TGTGCCAGCAGCGCACCGGGACAGGGTAATGAAAAACTGTTTTTT CASSAPGQGNEKLFF
TRBJ2-5 TRBD2 TRBV7-8 16 - TGTGCCAGCAGCACAGGGACTAGCGGGAGGTTAGAGACCCAGTACTTC CASSTGTSGRLETQYF